This T cell receptor beta chain was sequenced during a study of long-term antiretroviral therapy in people with HIV. Broader study findings: Controls had broader CDR3 length ranges than HIV repertoires did. Diversity remained lower than transplant donor controls, even though it increased after ART. All blood samples came from the years 2004 to 2017, possibly under older ART regimens.

The libraries were made with immunoSEQ v3.0 at survey level. The assay was immunoSEQ multiplex PCR, and TCRdb's table has in-frame clones only and misses some. The data show tens of thousands of clones, about 80% seen once. For this clone: Antigen unknown.

Trimming took 7 bases from V and 8 from J; bases not matched to a gene: 9. The CDR3 extends over 15 amino acids. Germline V CDR1 and CDR2: MNHEY, SMNVEV (reference sequence). The input for sequencing was unsorted PBMCs, taken 0.5 years before starting antiretroviral therapy. This chain connects TRBV27 to TRBJ2-1, with 12 bases identical to TRBD1. The clonotype was recovered from a man aged 35 to 55 with HIV. For the CDR3, the DNA is TGTGCCAGCACACGGGGACAGGGGGCGGAGGATGAGCAGTTCTTC. Translation: CASTRGQGAEDEQFF.